The 14 T cell receptor beta chains listed next were all sequenced from one sample in a study of blood T cell repertoires in COVID-19. Repertoires were generated with immunoSEQ multiplex PCR, while TCRdb's copy carries only in-frame clones and drops some. The sample has under 200,000 clones; roughly 91% are singletons. Sequenced: peripheral blood. The source is a man between 35 and 55 years old with active or convalescent COVID-19.

The chain recombines TRBV2 with TRBJ2-3; TRBD1 might be the D (5 bases). This CDR3 spans 13 amino acids. V lost 6 bases, J lost 2 bases, and 9 bases lay in between. Germline values: CDR1 SNHLY, CDR2 FYNNEI. The CDR3 sequence is CASRKTVTDTQYF. In nucleotides, the CDR3 is TGTGCCAGCAGGAAGACAGTCACAGATACGCAGTATTTT. The full variable domain, with the rest looked up from reference TRBV2 and TRBJ2-3, is EPEVTQTPSHQVTQMGQEVILRCVPISNHLYFYWYRQILGQKVEFLVSFYNNEISEKSEIFDDQFSVERPDGSNFTLKIRSTKLEDSAMYFCASRKTVTDTQYFGPGTRLTVL.

This chain links TRBV10-3 with TRBJ1-1; 8 bases line up with TRBD1. The V gene's germline CDR1 is ENHRY and CDR2 SYGVKD. V lost 6 bases, J lost 0 bases, and 6 bases stayed unmatched. The CDR3 is 15 amino acids. The CDR3 here is CAIRTDRVMNTEAFF. CDR3 nucleotide sequence: TGTGCCATCAGGACGGACAGGGTAATGAACACTGAAGCTTTCTTT.

The V gene is TRBV4-1, the J gene TRBJ2-4; TRBD1 aligns across 12 bases. After removal of 0 bases from V and 4 bases from J, the junction contained 1 base not matched to a gene. This CDR3 is built from 16 residues. From germline, CDR1 is MGHRA and CDR2 YSYEKL. CDR3 region: CASSQEGQGAKNIQYF. The CDR3 nucleotides are TGCGCCAGCAGCCAAGAGGGACAGGGGGCAAAAAACATTCAGTACTTC.

This rearrangement joins TRBV6-5 to TRBJ2-3, with 8 bases identical to TRBD1. V shed 4 bases and J 7 bases; nucleotides not matched to a gene: 10. Germline values: CDR1 MNHEY, CDR2 SVGAGI. This CDR3 comprises 15 residues. The CDR3 protein is CASSSRDRFMYTQYF. The DNA of the CDR3 is TGTGCCAGCAGTTCTCGGGACAGGTTCATGTATACGCAGTATTTT.

The rearrangement links TRBV19 to TRBJ1-1; D is perhaps TRBD1 (5 bases). The CDR3 contains 14 residues. Germline V CDR1 and CDR2: LNHDA, SQIVND (reference sequence). Trimming left V 5 bases short and J 1 base short, with 11 bases between. The CDR3: CASSPLTGNTEAFF. The CDR3 coding sequence is TGTGCCAGTAGTCCCCTAACAGGGAACACTGAAGCTTTCTTT.

V gene TRBV11-2 combines with J gene TRBJ2-3; 11 bases are shared with TRBD2. V shed 5 bases, J shed 2 bases, and the junction held 6 bases outside the gene matches. CDR1 and CDR2 (germline): SGHAT, FQNNGV. The length of the CDR3 is 16 residues. CDR3 nucleotide sequence: TGTGCCAGCAGCGGGGGGACTAGCGGATACACAGATACGCAGTATTTT. Amino acid sequence: CASSGGTSGYTDTQYF.

The chain is built from TRBV4-3 and TRBJ2-2, with D possibly being TRBD2 (6 bases). This CDR3 has 18 residues. Between the trimmed V and J ends, which lost 3 bases and 4 bases, there was a span of 21 bases. CDR1 is LGHNA and CDR2 is YSLEER in the germline V gene. The chain's CDR3 is CASSHDVGAGFGTGELFF. CDR3 nucleotides: TGCGCCAGCAGCCATGATGTTGGTGCGGGATTTGGCACCGGGGAGCTGTTTTTT.

The chain joins TRBV7-3 to TRBJ1-1; 7 bases match TRBD1. Trimming cost V 5 bases and J 5 bases; bases outside gene matches: 2. The CDR3 has 12 amino acids. Germline V CDR1 and CDR2: SGHTA, FQGTGA. The CDR3 DNA reads as TGTGCCAGCAGCAAGACAGGGACTGAAGCTTTCTTT. This encodes CASSKTGTEAFF.

V and J are TRBV12-3 or TRBV12-4 and TRBJ2-6; D call uncertain. V was cut by 9 bases and J by 0 bases, with 6 bases left in between. The CDR3 spans 13 residues. The CDR3 here is CASRISGANVLTF. CDR3 in DNA: TGTGCCAGTAGAATCTCTGGGGCCAACGTCCTGACTTTC.

The chain links TRBV28 to TRBJ1-5, with a tentative D call TRBD1 (5 bases). With 5 bases removed from V and 2 bases from J, the gap between germline ends came to 16 bases. CDR3 length: 16 amino acids. Looked up from germline, CDR1 is MDHEN and CDR2 is SYDVKM. CDR3 sequence: CASSRGVKVRNQPQHF. The DNA for the CDR3 is TGTGCCAGCAGTCGGGGGGTCAAGGTGCGCAATCAGCCCCAGCATTTT.

This clone was seen just once. V usage is TRBV27 and J usage is TRBJ2-5; TRBD1 aligns across 12 bases. J lost 4 bases, V lost 1 base, and 7 bases had no gene match. Germline V gene sequence: CDR1 MNHEY, CDR2 SMNVEV (reference sequence). The CDR3 runs to 17 residues. CDR3 DNA sequence: TGTGCCAGCAGTTTATTATTCGGGACAGGGGGCTTAGAGACCCAGTACTTC. It codes for CASSLLFGTGGLETQYF.

The chain has TRBV4-2 and TRBJ1-4, with 8 bases matching TRBD1. The germline V gene encodes CDR1 LGHNA and CDR2 YNFKEQ. The length of the CDR3 is 16 residues. The J segment lost 4 bases and the V segment lost 2 bases, leaving 6 bases of the junction unmatched. CDR3 coding DNA: TGTGCCAGCAGCCAACCAGGACAGGGTTATAATGAAAAACTGTTTTTT. Translation: CASSQPGQGYNEKLFF.

The gene calls are TRBV7-9 and TRBJ1-4; no clear D. Germline V lookup: CDR1 SEHNR, CDR2 FQNEAQ (reference sequence). Between the trimmed V and J ends, which lost 2 bases and 8 bases, there was a span of 6 bases. This CDR3 region has 12 residues. For the CDR3, the DNA is TGTGCCAGCAGCTTATTGGGCGAAAAACTGTTTTTT. Translation gives CASSLLGEKLFF.

The V gene is TRBV12-3 or TRBV12-4, the J gene TRBJ2-5; maybe TRBD1 (5 bases). The V end was cut by 4 bases, the J end by 5 bases, with 11 bases between. The CDR3 length is 13 residues. This CDR3 is CASSSAAGETQYF. The CDR3 nucleotides are TGTGCCAGCAGTTCCGCGGCAGGGGAGACCCAGTACTTC.